A single sample gave rise to the 23 T cell receptor beta chains below, sequenced in a study of T cells in Graves' hyperthyroidism and ophthalmopathy. TCR beta CDR3 sequences were amplified from RNA transcripts. The study used the HTBI primer set for a first-round RT-PCR of the TCR CDR3. TCRdb independently ran MiXCR on the multiplex PCR reads; one entry per CDR3 protein. The sample lists about 500,000 distinct CDR3 sequences, roughly 18% seen once, with roughly a sixth in the top ten. Source material: blood. The receptors shown here come from a woman aged 18-29 years with Graves' ophthalmopathy.

This clonotype was counted many times. The gene calls are TRBV11-2 and TRBJ1-2; a possible D gene is TRBD1 (5 bases). V was cut by 7 bases and J by 1 base, with 7 bases left in between. CDR3 length equals 12 residues. Germline assignment: CDR1 SGHAT and CDR2 FQNNGV. CDR3 residues: CASMGGNYGYTF. DNA for the CDR3: TGTGCCAGCATGGGGGGTAACTATGGCTACACCTTC. The full variable domain, rest sourced from reference TRBV11-2 and TRBJ1-2, is EAGVAQSPRYKIIEKRQSVAFWCNPISGHATLYWYQQILGQGPKLLIQFQNNGVVDDSQLPKDRFSAERLKGVDSTLKIQPAKLEDSAVYLCASMGGNYGYTFGSGTRLTVV.

This clonotype was picked up a small number of times. The J gene is TRBJ2-2, the V gene TRBV6-6; unclear D gene. Germline V CDR1 and CDR2: MNHNY, SVGAGI (reference sequence). This CDR3 region has 15 residues. Trimming stripped 0 bases from V and 2 bases from J, with 7 bases between. The CDR3 bases are TGTGCCAGCAGTTACTCGAGTGGCAACACCGGGGAGCTGTTTTTT. As protein: CASSYSSGNTGELFF.

The chain joins TRBV6-2 or TRBV6-3 to TRBJ1-1; D is possibly TRBD1 (6 bases). Germline V gene data show CDR1 as MNHEY and CDR2 as SVGEGT. V lost 8 bases to trimming and J lost 4 bases, with 23 bases between them. The CDR3 length is 16 residues. The CDR3 region has the DNA TGTGCCAGCCGATCCGTTGGCAGGGGCGGTGGCACTGAAGCTTTCTTT. Translation gives CASRSVGRGGGTEAFF.

This clonotype was observed at least ten times. This chain connects TRBV20-1 to TRBJ2-7; possible D gene TRBD2, 5 bases. This CDR3 is 15 amino acids long. V gave up 5 bases and J gave up 0 bases, with 17 bases separating them. CDR1 is DFQATT, CDR2 SNEGSKA, per germline (reference sequence). In DNA, the CDR3 is TGCAGTGCTTGCCCCCTGCTTGGGAGCTCCTACGAGCAGTACTTC. This encodes CSACPLLGSSYEQYF.

Details on this clonotype: It may be a read error: a sequence one base away is much more abundant. V and J are TRBV5-1 and TRBJ2-3; D uncertain. Looked up from germline, CDR1 is SGHRS and CDR2 is YFSETQ. This CDR3 has 13 amino acids. The CDR3 loop is CASSLENTDTQCF. As DNA, the CDR3 is TGCGCCAGCAGCTTGGAGAATACAGATACGCAGTGTTTT.

There are many counts of this clonotype. This chain connects TRBV2 to TRBJ2-7, with 7 bases aligning to TRBD1. V gave up 5 bases and J gave up 3 bases; unmatched junction bases: 7. This CDR3 is 14 amino acids long. Per the germline V gene, CDR1 is SNHLY and CDR2 is FYNNEI. The CDR3 region is CASSYGTVNYEQYF. CDR3 coding DNA: TGTGCCAGCAGTTACGGGACAGTCAACTACGAGCAGTACTTC.

The table lists this clonotype with a few counts. The chain is built from TRBV7-9 and TRBJ2-1; 8 nucleotides agree with TRBD2. J gave up 5 bases and V 1 base, and 13 bases lay outside the gene matches. The CDR3 spans 18 residues. From germline, CDR1 is SEHNR and CDR2 FQNEAQ (reference sequence). Here the CDR3 DNA reads TGTGCCAGCAGCTTAGATTATAAGCGGGAGTCCCGAAACAATGAGCAGTTCTTC. The encoded protein is CASSLDYKRESRNNEQFF.

This clonotype was found many times. The V call is TRBV5-1, the J call TRBJ1-2; TRBD1 agrees at 8 bases. With 3 bases clipped from V and 7 bases from J, the junction kept 11 bases outside the gene matches. CDR3 length: 15 amino acids. The germline CDR1 and CDR2 sequences are SGHRS and YFSETQ. The CDR3, as DNA: TGCGCCAGCAGCTCGGACAGGGCGCTTAGGAGTGGCTACACCTTC. It is translated as CASSSDRALRSGYTF.

Details on this clonotype: The germline gene is not matched at one end of the junction; a read error may be the cause. The chain has TRBV7-3 and TRBJ1-2, with D perhaps matching TRBD1 (6 bases). Germline V CDR1 and CDR2: SGHTA, FQGTGA. The CDR3 contains 13 residues. CDR3 sequence reads: CASSQDTGRACTF. The CDR3 DNA is TGCGCCAGCAGCCAAGATACAGGGAGAGCCTGCACCTTC. Variable domain in full (rest from reference TRBV7-3 and TRBJ1-2): GAGVSQTPSNKVTEKGKYVELRCDPISGHTALYWYRQSLGQGPEFLIYFQGTGAADDSGLPNDRFFAVRPEGSVSTLKIQRTERGDSAVYLCASSQDTGRACTFGSGTRLTVV.

This clonotype was seen only a few times. This rearrangement joins TRBV5-8 to TRBJ2-2; possibly TRBD2 for D (6 bases). This CDR3 has 16 amino acids. Trimming stripped 8 bases from V and 0 bases from J, with 17 bases between. Germline CDR1 SGHTS, CDR2 YDEGEE. The CDR3 sequence: CASRRKEGANTGELFF. The CDR3 nucleotides read TGTGCCAGTCGCCGAAAGGAGGGCGCGAACACCGGGGAGCTGTTTTTT.

This chain links TRBV19 with TRBJ2-7, with 9 nucleotides matching TRBD1. Germline V gene data show CDR1 as LNHDA and CDR2 as SQIVND (reference sequence). The trim removed 4 bases at V and 1 base at J, leaving 5 bases unmatched. CDR3 length equals 15 residues. The CDR3 is CASSNGQGTSYEQYF. CDR3 nucleotide sequence: TGTGCCAGTAGTAACGGACAGGGGACATCCTACGAGCAGTACTTC.

This clonotype was recorded many times. This chain joins TRBV2 and TRBJ2-7; TRBD2 matches at 7 bases. CDR3 length: 15 residues. Germline CDR1 and CDR2: SNHLY and FYNNEI. Germline trimming cut 2 bases from V and 4 bases from J; bases unmatched to any gene: 8. The CDR3 is CASSERPSGDYEQYF. The CDR3 region has the DNA TGTGCCAGCAGTGAACGGCCTAGCGGAGATTACGAGCAGTACTTC.

This clonotype was seen repeatedly, ten times or more. V usage is TRBV20-1 and J usage is TRBJ1-2, with unresolved D. Germline CDR1 and CDR2: DFQATT and SNEGSKA (reference sequence). CDR3 length equals 18 residues. V was pared by 0 bases and J by 0 bases, with 20 bases between. The CDR3 spells CSARDLHKRGTSNYGYTF. The CDR3 DNA reads TGCAGTGCTAGAGATCTTCACAAGAGAGGCACCTCTAACTATGGCTACACCTTC.

The chain links TRBV7-9 to TRBJ2-1; 7 bases line up with TRBD1. The V gene end was trimmed by 5 bases and the J gene end by 0 bases; junction bases not matched to a gene: 7. Germline V gene data show CDR1 as SEHNR and CDR2 as FQNEAQ (reference sequence). The CDR3 is 16 amino acids. Here the CDR3 DNA reads TGTGCCAGCAGCCCTATCGGGACAGCCTCCTACAATGAGCAGTTCTTC. This gives the protein CASSPIGTASYNEQFF.

The chain links TRBV27 to TRBJ1-4, with 8 bases that match TRBD1. The germline V gene has CDR1 MNHEY and CDR2 SMNVEV (reference sequence). Trimming cost V 4 bases and J 5 bases; bases outside gene matches: 3. The CDR3 sequence is 14 residues long. In DNA form, the CDR3 reads TGTGCCAGCAGTTCACAGGGGGTCAATGAAAAACTGTTTTTT. Protein: CASSSQGVNEKLFF.

This clonotype was seen repeatedly, ten times or more. This rearrangement joins TRBV6-1 to TRBJ1-2; D ambiguous. From germline, CDR1 is MNHNS and CDR2 SASEGT. V was cut by 4 bases and J by 3 bases, with 9 bases left in between. The CDR3 has 13 residues. The CDR3 loop reads CASSVYGDYGYTF. The CDR3 nucleotides read TGTGCCAGCAGTGTATACGGCGACTATGGCTACACCTTC.

At least ten counts were recorded for this clonotype. The chain is built from TRBV11-1 and TRBJ2-1; D tentatively fits TRBD1 or TRBD2 (5 bases each). The V and J ends lost 2 bases and 5 bases respectively, with 10 bases between them. The CDR3 runs to 14 residues. Germline V gene lookup returns CDR1 SGHAT and CDR2 FQDESV (reference sequence). DNA of the CDR3: TGTGCCAGCAGCTTACGGGGCTATCACAATGAGCAGTTCTTC. Its translation is CASSLRGYHNEQFF.

This clonotype was recorded many times. This sequence joins TRBV27 and TRBJ1-1, with D unresolved. Germline assignment: CDR1 MNHEY and CDR2 SMNVEV (reference sequence). Between the trimmed V and J ends, which lost 1 base and 2 bases, there was a span of 11 bases. This CDR3 region has 15 residues. CDR3 sequence: CASSLFFPDNTEAFF. The CDR3 DNA is TGTGCCAGCAGTTTATTCTTCCCGGACAACACTGAAGCTTTCTTT.

The sample holds many counts of this clonotype. The V gene is TRBV3-1, the J gene TRBJ1-3; D may be TRBD1 (6 bases). The CDR3 extends over 16 amino acids. V gave up 5 bases and J gave up 1 base, with 15 bases separating them. Germline V gene sequence: CDR1 LGHDT, CDR2 YNNKEL (reference sequence). Here the CDR3 DNA reads TGTGCCAGCAGCATGGGGGCCGAGAGGTCTGGAAACACCATATATTTT. It is translated as CASSMGAERSGNTIYF. The full variable domain, in which reference TRBV3-1 and TRBJ1-3 provide the parts outside the CDR3, is DTAVSQTPKYLVTQMGNDKSIKCEQNLGHDTMYWYKQDSKKFLKIMFSYNNKELIINETVPNRFSPKSPDKAHLNLHINSLELGDSAVYFCASSMGAERSGNTIYFGEGSWLTVV.

V usage is TRBV6-1 and J usage is TRBJ2-7; D perhaps matches TRBD2 (6 bases). V gave up 0 bases and J gave up 4 bases, with 10 bases separating them. Germline lookup yields CDR1 MNHNS and CDR2 SASEGT. The CDR3 has 14 amino acids. CDR3 protein: CASSEAGGGYEQYF. CDR3 DNA: TGTGCCAGCAGTGAAGCGGGGGGTGGGTACGAGCAGTACTTC.

This clonotype was counted at least ten times. The genes are TRBV7-9 and TRBJ1-4, with D possibly being TRBD1 (5 bases). V lost 5 bases and J lost 3, with 13 bases in between. CDR1 and CDR2 (germline): SEHNR, FQNEAQ (reference sequence). CDR3 length: 15 amino acids. In DNA form, the CDR3 reads TGTGCCAGCAGCGCTCGGGGGATCTCTAATGAAAAACTGTTTTTT. This encodes CASSARGISNEKLFF.

The CDR3 bases are TGTGCCAGCAGTTACGGGACTTTGCCCACAGATACGCAGTATTTT. It translates to CASSYGTLPTDTQYF. The V and J genes are TRBV6-5 and TRBJ2-3; a weak D match, TRBD2 (6 bases). Trimming removed 2 bases from V and 2 bases from J, with 11 bases in between. This CDR3 region has 15 residues. In germline, CDR1 is MNHEY, CDR2 SVGAGI.

The V gene is TRBV5-6, the J gene TRBJ1-1, with a tentative D call TRBD1 (5 bases). The CDR3 has 14 residues. The V and J ends lost 0 bases and 6 bases respectively, with 12 bases between them. CDR1 and CDR2 (germline): SGHDT, YYEEEE. The DNA for the CDR3 is TGTGCCAGCAGCTTGGTAGCTGGGGCGTCTGAAGCTTTCTTT. This gives the protein CASSLVAGASEAFF.